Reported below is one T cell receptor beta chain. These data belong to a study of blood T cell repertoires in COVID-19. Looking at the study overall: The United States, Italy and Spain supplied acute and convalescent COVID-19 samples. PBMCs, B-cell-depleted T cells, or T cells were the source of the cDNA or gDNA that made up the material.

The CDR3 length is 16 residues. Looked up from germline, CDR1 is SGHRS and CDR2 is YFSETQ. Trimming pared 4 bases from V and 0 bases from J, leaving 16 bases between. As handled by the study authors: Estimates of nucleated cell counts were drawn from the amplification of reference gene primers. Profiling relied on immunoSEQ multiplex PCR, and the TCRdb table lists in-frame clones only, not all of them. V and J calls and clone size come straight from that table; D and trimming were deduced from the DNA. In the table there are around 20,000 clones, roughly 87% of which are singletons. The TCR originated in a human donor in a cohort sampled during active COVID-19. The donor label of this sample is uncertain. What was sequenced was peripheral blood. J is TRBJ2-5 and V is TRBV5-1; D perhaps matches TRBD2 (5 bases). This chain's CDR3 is CASSIGRGNNQETQYF. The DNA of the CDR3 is TGCGCCAGCAGCATTGGTCGGGGAAACAACCAAGAGACCCAGTACTTC.